These T cell receptor beta chains were read from a single sample in a study of blood T cell repertoires in COVID-19. Data came from immunoSEQ multiplex PCR; TCRdb stores just in-frame clones and leaves some out. The sample lists roughly 110,000 clones, 75% to 90% occurring once. The specimen sequenced was peripheral blood. The receptors come from a woman aged 55-69 years with COVID-19, enrolled during active disease. CDR3s include the opening cysteine and the closing phenylalanine or tryptophan. A D gene is named only where the DNA matches it firmly.

v_gene: TRBV6-5; j_gene: TRBJ2-7; d_gene: TRBD1; CDR3aa: CASSLQGAPLYEQYF
v_gene: TRBV7-9; j_gene: TRBJ1-1; d_gene: TRBD1; CDR3aa: CASNQEPGQGVTEAFF
v_gene: TRBV7-9; j_gene: TRBJ2-7; d_gene: TRBD1; CDR3aa: CASSFGQGIYEQYF
v_gene: TRBV11-2; j_gene: TRBJ2-2; d_gene: -; CDR3aa: CASSLSRANTGELFF
v_gene: TRBV12-3/TRBV12-4; j_gene: TRBJ2-3; d_gene: -; CDR3aa: CASTPLDTQYF
v_gene: TRBV15; j_gene: TRBJ2-3; d_gene: -; CDR3aa: CATRRGPSTDTQYF
v_gene: TRBV10-3; j_gene: TRBJ1-1; d_gene: -; CDR3aa: CAISDMRGGVMNTEAFF
v_gene: TRBV25-1; j_gene: TRBJ2-3; d_gene: TRBD1; CDR3aa: CASSEFFDRGSDTQYF
v_gene: TRBV11-3; j_gene: TRBJ2-1; d_gene: TRBD2; CDR3aa: CASSLGASGGPREQFF
v_gene: TRBV10-2; j_gene: TRBJ2-7; d_gene: TRBD2; CDR3aa: CASSDPPSGGAGEQYF
v_gene: TRBV13; j_gene: TRBJ1-6; d_gene: TRBD1; CDR3aa: CASSLGGQGASPLHF
v_gene: TRBV27; j_gene: TRBJ2-7; d_gene: -; CDR3aa: CASSFEAPPSYEQYF
v_gene: TRBV12-5; j_gene: TRBJ1-6; d_gene: TRBD1; CDR3aa: CASGLGQGGGENSPLHF
v_gene: TRBV11-2; j_gene: TRBJ2-5; d_gene: -; CDR3aa: CASSLDHTQETQYF
v_gene: TRBV2; j_gene: TRBJ1-2; d_gene: TRBD1; CDR3aa: CASSGGQGTYGYTF
v_gene: TRBV4-1; j_gene: TRBJ2-7; d_gene: TRBD2; CDR3aa: CASSSPGTRAYEQYF
v_gene: TRBV19; j_gene: TRBJ1-2; d_gene: TRBD1; CDR3aa: CASSLDRAGGYTF
v_gene: TRBV18; j_gene: TRBJ2-3; d_gene: TRBD2; CDR3aa: CASSSFEASGGSTDTQYF
v_gene: TRBV7-9; j_gene: TRBJ2-1; d_gene: TRBD2; CDR3aa: CASSSPGGGTYNEQFF
v_gene: TRBV7-9; j_gene: TRBJ2-5; d_gene: -; CDR3aa: CASSSGLRDQETQYF
v_gene: TRBV19; j_gene: TRBJ1-2; d_gene: -; CDR3aa: CASRTTGSNYGYTF
v_gene: TRBV30; j_gene: TRBJ1-5; d_gene: -; CDR3aa: CAWSYNSLRDPQHF
v_gene: TRBV18; j_gene: TRBJ1-6; d_gene: TRBD1; CDR3aa: CASSPAGTENQIYNSPLHF
v_gene: TRBV2; j_gene: TRBJ1-1; d_gene: -; CDR3aa: CASSEALGITEAFF
v_gene: TRBV5-1; j_gene: TRBJ1-5; d_gene: -; CDR3aa: CASSLGTGARQPQHF
v_gene: TRBV7-2; j_gene: TRBJ1-1; d_gene: -; CDR3aa: CASSSNRGLNTEAFF
v_gene: TRBV5-1; j_gene: TRBJ1-4; d_gene: -; CDR3aa: CASSLALQGSNEKLFF
v_gene: TRBV15; j_gene: TRBJ2-7; d_gene: -; CDR3aa: CATSRDADSYEQYF
v_gene: TRBV7-3; j_gene: TRBJ1-1; d_gene: TRBD1; CDR3aa: CASSLTLQGAGNTEAFF
v_gene: TRBV29-1; j_gene: TRBJ2-1; d_gene: -; CDR3aa: CSVSPPDRNNEQFF
v_gene: TRBV5-8; j_gene: TRBJ1-2; d_gene: -; CDR3aa: CASRLRGGVDYGYTF
v_gene: TRBV6-5; j_gene: TRBJ1-5; d_gene: -; CDR3aa: CASSSNGSNQPQHF
v_gene: TRBV24-1; j_gene: TRBJ1-5; d_gene: TRBD1; CDR3aa: CATRGTGRDQPQHF
v_gene: TRBV3-1/TRBV3-2; j_gene: TRBJ1-5; d_gene: TRBD1; CDR3aa: CASSGQGVLPGGNQPQHF
v_gene: TRBV6-1; j_gene: TRBJ1-6; d_gene: TRBD1; CDR3aa: CASSDDRGTYNSPLHF
v_gene: TRBV4-1; j_gene: TRBJ2-7; d_gene: TRBD2; CDR3aa: CASSQDASGATYEQYF
v_gene: TRBV19; j_gene: TRBJ2-1; d_gene: -; CDR3aa: CASSIATGASSYNEQFF
v_gene: TRBV19; j_gene: TRBJ2-7; d_gene: -; CDR3aa: CASSNTGPFSEQYF
v_gene: TRBV7-2; j_gene: TRBJ2-7; d_gene: TRBD2; CDR3aa: CASSPRTSAYEQYF
v_gene: TRBV7-9; j_gene: TRBJ2-6; d_gene: -; CDR3aa: CASSFLRQEPSGANVLTF
v_gene: TRBV2; j_gene: TRBJ1-6; d_gene: -; CDR3aa: CASKDGPGYDSPLHF
v_gene: TRBV27; j_gene: TRBJ1-2; d_gene: TRBD1; CDR3aa: CASSSRPGQNYGYTF
v_gene: TRBV18; j_gene: TRBJ1-1; d_gene: -; CDR3aa: CASSPRGGEGLNTEAFF
v_gene: TRBV18; j_gene: TRBJ1-1; d_gene: TRBD1; CDR3aa: CASSPPDRGNTEAFF
v_gene: TRBV9; j_gene: TRBJ1-2; d_gene: -; CDR3aa: CASSANRGFGYTF
v_gene: TRBV9; j_gene: TRBJ2-2; d_gene: -; CDR3aa: CASSVQGGTGELFF
v_gene: TRBV6-5; j_gene: TRBJ1-1; d_gene: -; CDR3aa: CASSYSLAVDTEAFF
v_gene: TRBV7-9; j_gene: TRBJ2-5; d_gene: TRBD2; CDR3aa: CASSPAGAAQETQYF
v_gene: TRBV6-5; j_gene: TRBJ2-2; d_gene: -; CDR3aa: CASRLSGELFF
v_gene: TRBV4-2; j_gene: TRBJ2-2; d_gene: TRBD1; CDR3aa: CASSLGTGNTGELFF
v_gene: TRBV3-1/TRBV3-2; j_gene: TRBJ2-5; d_gene: -; CDR3aa: CASSIPGQETQYF
v_gene: TRBV4-3; j_gene: TRBJ2-7; d_gene: TRBD2; CDR3aa: CASSLLIIETSDYEQYF
v_gene: TRBV19; j_gene: TRBJ1-1; d_gene: -; CDR3aa: CASSIFGNTEAFF
v_gene: TRBV11-2; j_gene: TRBJ1-1; d_gene: -; CDR3aa: CASSLDISSEAFF
v_gene: TRBV24-1; j_gene: TRBJ1-2; d_gene: -; CDR3aa: CATSSSGGFYGYTF
v_gene: TRBV19; j_gene: TRBJ1-5; d_gene: -; CDR3aa: CASSIGTQAEDQPQHF
v_gene: TRBV5-5; j_gene: TRBJ1-1; d_gene: -; CDR3aa: CASSFWGAEAFF
v_gene: TRBV7-3; j_gene: TRBJ1-1; d_gene: TRBD1; CDR3aa: CASSLIRGQGEAFF